This T cell receptor (beta chain) was captured by sequencing in a study of identical twins. The study's findings and limits: Fewer insertions were carried by abundant cord blood beta clonotypes, but none was seen in memory repertoires. Out-of-frame alpha sequences shared by twins showed excess low generation probability.

Germline V gene lookup returns CDR1 SGHRS and CDR2 YFSETQ. The CDR3 covers 14 residues. V was shortened by 2 bases and J by 3 bases, with 12 bases between the two germline ends. A note on this clonotype: The target antigen is unknown.

Template switching created a universal primer site, and the cDNA included unique molecular identifiers. TCRdb fed the 5' RACE reads into MiXCR, producing one record per CDR3 protein. The sample lists nearly 900,000 distinct CDR3 sequences; about 12% were seen once. The same data also went into a second study, on yellow fever vaccine responses in identical twins.

Material for sequencing was PBMCs. This sequence was found in a woman under 30 in good health. The rearrangement links TRBV5-1 to TRBJ2-7; the D is unclear. In nucleotides, the CDR3 is TGCGCCAGCAGCTTTCGAAGCGCCCTCTACGAGCAGTACTTC. It codes for CASSFRSALYEQYF.